This T cell receptor beta chain was sequenced in a study of blood T cell repertoires in COVID-19. The table lists this clone with a count of one. The data were produced by immunoSEQ multiplex PCR, yet TCRdb's version contains in-frame clones alone and is incomplete. Of 250,000 to 350,000 clones in the sample, 90% are singletons; the top ten hold less than 2%. Germline assignment: CDR1 ENHRY and CDR2 SYGVKD. CDR3 length: 15 residues. The V end was cut by 0 bases, the J end by 3 bases, with 11 bases between. The sequenced material came from PBMCs or T cells enriched from blood (not recorded which). The TCR originated in a woman between 18 and 29 years old with acute COVID-19. The chain combines TRBV10-3 with TRBJ2-5; D may be TRBD2 (6 bases). The CDR3 is CAISESERREETQYF. In DNA form, the CDR3 reads TGTGCCATCAGTGAGTCGGAGAGGAGGGAAGAGACCCAGTACTTC.